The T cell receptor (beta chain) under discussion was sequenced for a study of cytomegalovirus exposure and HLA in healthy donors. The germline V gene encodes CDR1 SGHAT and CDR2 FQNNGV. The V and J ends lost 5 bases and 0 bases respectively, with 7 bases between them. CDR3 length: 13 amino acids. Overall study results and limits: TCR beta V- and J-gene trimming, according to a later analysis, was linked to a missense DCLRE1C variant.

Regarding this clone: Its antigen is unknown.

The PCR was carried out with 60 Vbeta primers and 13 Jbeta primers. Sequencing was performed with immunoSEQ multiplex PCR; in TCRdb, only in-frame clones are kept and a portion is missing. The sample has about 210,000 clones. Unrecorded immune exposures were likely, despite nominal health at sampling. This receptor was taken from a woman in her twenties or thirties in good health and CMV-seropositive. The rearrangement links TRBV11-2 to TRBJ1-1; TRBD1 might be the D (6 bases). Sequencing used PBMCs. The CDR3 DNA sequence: TGTGCCAGCAGCAGGGGGTTGAACACTGAAGCTTTCTTT. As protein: CASSRGLNTEAFF.